A single sample gave rise to the 23 T cell receptor beta chains below, sequenced in a study of OX40 agonist ivuxolimab in advanced cancers. Profiled with immunoSEQ multiplex PCR; TCRdb holds only in-frame clones, not every one. The sample lists under 90,000 clones, 88% seen once, with under 1% in the top ten. Sequenced material: CD4+ or CD8+ T cells sorted from blood, taken in a trial of the OX40 agonist ivuxolimab. These receptors all come from an adult with an advanced solid tumor such as melanoma, head and neck, liver or kidney cancer.

The rearrangement joins TRBV19 to TRBJ2-7; unclear D gene. Germline V gene sequence: CDR1 LNHDA, CDR2 SQIVND (reference sequence). This CDR3 is 13 amino acids long. V gave up 5 bases and J gave up 0 bases, with 8 bases separating them. CDR3 bases: TGTGCCAGTAGTCTTGTTGTCTCCTACGAGCAGTACTTC. Protein sequence: CASSLVVSYEQYF.

The genes are TRBV18 and TRBJ2-5; a weak D match, TRBD2 (5 bases). CDR1 is KGHSH and CDR2 is LQKENI in the germline V gene. The ends were cut back, 3 bases at V and 0 bases at J, with 8 bases in the middle. There are 14 residues in the CDR3. The CDR3 nucleotides are TGTGCCAGCTCACCCGGACTGGACCAAGAGACCCAGTACTTC. Translation: CASSPGLDQETQYF.

This rearrangement joins TRBV15 to TRBJ2-1; possible D gene TRBD2, 5 bases. The germline V gene has CDR1 LNHNV and CDR2 YYDKDF (reference sequence). V lost 5 bases to trimming and J lost 9 bases, with 11 bases between them. The length of the CDR3 is 12 residues. This CDR3 is CATSPHGGEQFF. Here the CDR3 DNA reads TGTGCCACCAGCCCCCATGGAGGTGAGCAGTTCTTC. Complete variable domain (other parts from reference TRBV15 and TRBJ2-1): DAMVIQNPRYQVTQFGKPVTLSCSQTLNHNVMYWYQQKSSQAPKLLFHYYDKDFNNEADTPDNFQSRRPNTSFCFLDIRSPGLGDTAMYLCATSPHGGEQFFGPGTRLTVL.

The chain couples TRBV5-6 to TRBJ2-1; no clear D gene. V was clipped by 0 bases and J by 8 bases, with 9 bases between them. Looked up from germline, CDR1 is SGHDT and CDR2 is YYEEEE. There are 13 residues in the CDR3. The CDR3 sequence: CASSLAHSDEQFF. CDR3 in DNA: TGTGCCAGCAGCTTGGCGCACTCGGATGAGCAGTTCTTC.

The chain carries TRBV28 and TRBJ2-5; 10 bases map to TRBD2. The germline V gene has CDR1 MDHEN and CDR2 SYDVKM. This CDR3 is built from 15 residues. With V trimmed by 6 bases and J by 0 bases, 4 bases remained unmatched. The CDR3 bases are TGTGCCAGCAGCCCGACTAGCGGGTACCAAGAGACCCAGTACTTC. This encodes CASSPTSGYQETQYF.

The chain combines TRBV29-1 with TRBJ2-1, with a possible D match to TRBD1 (5 bases). The CDR3 spans 13 residues. Germline CDR1 reads SQVTM; CDR2 reads ANQGSEA. V shed 4 bases and J shed 1 base, with 8 bases lying between them. The CDR3 bases are TGCAGCGTTGTGGGGCGGTCCTACAATGAGCAGTTCTTC. Translating gives CSVVGRSYNEQFF.

The J gene is TRBJ1-1, the V gene TRBV5-4; the D is unclear. V lost 2 bases and J 4 bases, leaving 6 bases between the germline ends. The germline gives CDR1 SGHNT, CDR2 YYREEE (reference sequence). This CDR3 has 12 amino acids. The CDR3 protein is CASSFYGTEAFF. CDR3 sequence (DNA): TGTGCCAGCAGCTTTTATGGCACTGAAGCTTTCTTT.

The gene calls are TRBV5-6 and TRBJ1-5, with D hard to call. Trimming stripped 0 bases from V and 9 bases from J, with 7 bases between. The germline V gene encodes CDR1 SGHDT and CDR2 YYEEEE. This CDR3 contains 12 residues. CDR3: CASSLEDGPQHF. The CDR3, as DNA: TGTGCCAGCAGCTTGGAGGACGGGCCCCAGCATTTT.

This chain joins TRBV2 and TRBJ2-2, with 10 bases identical to TRBD2. Germline V gene sequence: CDR1 SNHLY, CDR2 FYNNEI. This CDR3 spans 17 amino acids. V lost 1 base to trimming and J lost 7 bases; unmatched junction nucleotides: 9. The DNA for the CDR3 is TGTGCCAGCAGTGAAGTGGCTAGCGGGAGTAGGGGCGGGGAGCTGTTTTTT. Encoded protein: CASSEVASGSRGGELFF.

This clone was recorded a few times. The CDR3 spells CASSGRGAWSNQPQHF. In nucleotides, the CDR3 is TGTGCCAGCAGTGGCCGAGGGGCTTGGAGCAATCAGCCCCAGCATTTT. V is TRBV6-1 and J is TRBJ1-5; D perhaps matches TRBD1 (5 bases). V dropped 4 bases and J dropped 1 base, with 14 bases sitting between them. The CDR3 has 16 residues. CDR1 MNHNS and CDR2 SASEGT come from the germline V gene.

The genes are TRBV6-5 and TRBJ2-5; 7 bases are a match to TRBD1. The J call may be wrong; the DNA end is better matched by TRBJ2-7. Germline V gives CDR1 MNHEY, CDR2 SVGAGI. The CDR3 spans 14 residues. The CDR3 protein is CASSPRQGTYEQYF. CDR3 sequence (DNA): TGTGCCAGCAGTCCCCGACAGGGAACCTACGAGCAGTACTTC.

V is TRBV28 and J is TRBJ1-2, with D possibly TRBD1 on 5 matching bases. With 3 bases removed from V and 8 bases from J, the gap between germline ends came to 19 bases. Germline CDR1 and CDR2: MDHEN and SYDVKM. CDR3 length: 15 amino acids. The CDR3 spells CASSLASGPRGGYTF. In DNA, the CDR3 is TGTGCCAGCAGTTTGGCCTCCGGCCCTCGGGGCGGCTACACCTTC.

J is TRBJ1-2 and V is TRBV4-3; no clear D gene. Germline V gene sequence: CDR1 LGHNA, CDR2 YSLEER. Trimming pared 4 bases from V and 4 bases from J, leaving 13 bases between. This CDR3 is 14 amino acids long. As DNA, the CDR3 is TGCGCCAGCAGCCCGGGCCCGGCCCGCTATGGCTACACCTTC. Protein product: CASSPGPARYGYTF.

The chain uses TRBV18 and TRBJ2-7; D is unresolved. In germline, CDR1 is KGHSH, CDR2 LQKENI. This CDR3 spans 12 amino acids. V lost 6 bases and J lost 4, with 10 bases in between. The CDR3 loop is CASSQTSYEQYF. CDR3 DNA sequence: TGTGCCAGCTCGCAGACAAGTTACGAGCAGTACTTC. The full variable domain, its missing parts supplied by reference TRBV18 and TRBJ2-7, is NAGVMQNPRHLVRRRGQEARLRCSPMKGHSHVYWYRQLPEEGLKFMVYLQKENIIDESGMPKERFSAEFPKEGPSILRIQQVVRGDSAAYFCASSQTSYEQYFGPGTRLTVT.

V usage is TRBV29-1 and J usage is TRBJ1-1, with D perhaps matching TRBD1 (6 bases). The V gene's germline CDR1 is SQVTM and CDR2 ANQGSEA. V lost 5 bases to trimming and J lost 0 bases, with 10 bases between them. The CDR3 sequence is 13 residues long. In DNA form, the CDR3 reads TGCAGCGTTAATGGACAGTTGAACACTGAAGCTTTCTTT. This codes for CSVNGQLNTEAFF.

This rearrangement joins TRBV18 to TRBJ2-3; D gene ambiguous. The CDR3 runs 12 residues. Per the germline V gene, CDR1 is KGHSH and CDR2 is LQKENI. Between the trimmed V and J ends, which lost 5 bases and 2 bases, there was a span of 5 bases. Here the CDR3 reads CASSSDTDTQYF. For the CDR3, the DNA is TGTGCCAGCTCATCGGACACAGATACGCAGTATTTT.

The genes are TRBV19 and TRBJ2-3, with 9 bases lining up with TRBD2. With 2 bases clipped from V and 8 bases from J, the junction kept 5 bases outside the gene matches. The CDR3 covers 14 residues. Germline V lookup: CDR1 LNHDA, CDR2 SQIVND (reference sequence). The CDR3 DNA reads TGTGCCAGTAGTATATCTAGCGGGATTCGTACGCAGTATTTT. Protein: CASSISSGIRTQYF.

The chain links TRBV12-2 to TRBJ2-7; the table calls TRBD1, which could not be checked here. TRBV12-2 is annotated as a pseudogene. The CDR3 is 15 amino acids. CDR3: CASRPPGGSGYEQYF. The CDR3 DNA sequence: TGTGCAAGTCGCCCTCCAGGGGGCAGCGGCTACGAGCAGTACTTC.

The chain carries TRBV2 and TRBJ1-1, with D possibly being TRBD1 (6 bases). The CDR3 runs 14 residues. Between the trimmed V and J ends, which lost 0 bases and 10 bases, there was a span of 15 bases. In germline, CDR1 is SNHLY, CDR2 FYNNEI. CDR3 DNA sequence: TGTGCCAGCAGTGAAGCGCTTCGGGGGGGCGCAGCTTTCTTT. Amino acid sequence: CASSEALRGGAAFF.

The chain joins TRBV28 to TRBJ1-2; TRBD1 is a possible D gene (5 bases). Germline V gene lookup returns CDR1 MDHEN and CDR2 SYDVKM. The CDR3 covers 11 residues. The V end was cut by 6 bases, the J end by 7 bases, with 9 bases between. DNA for the CDR3: TGTGCCAGCAGGGGGGACGGTGGCTACACCTTC. It encodes CASRGDGGYTF.

The chain uses TRBV5-1 and TRBJ2-7, with a possible D match to TRBD2 (5 bases). This CDR3 contains 11 residues. V dropped 4 bases and J dropped 7 bases, with 9 bases sitting between them. The germline V gene has CDR1 SGHRS and CDR2 YFSETQ. The CDR3 region has the DNA TGCGCCAGCAGCGGACTTTCGGAGCAGTACTTC. This sequence encodes CASSGLSEQYF.

This chain joins TRBV10-3 and TRBJ1-4, with D uncertain. The CDR3 length is 13 residues. In germline, CDR1 is ENHRY, CDR2 SYGVKD. Trimming removed 5 bases at V and 8 bases at J, with 12 bases between. CDR3 residues: CAISPRGSEKLFF. The CDR3 DNA follows: TGTGCCATCAGTCCGCGGGGATCCGAAAAACTGTTTTTT.

The chain has TRBV4-1 and TRBJ2-5, with 15 nucleotides matching TRBD2. The end of the DNA is better explained by TRBJ2-7, so the J call may be wrong. CDR1 is MGHRA and CDR2 is YSYEKL in the germline V gene. The CDR3 extends over 19 amino acids. CDR3 bases: TGCGCCAGCAGCCAAAATCTCGGGACTAGCGGGAGGCCCTCCTACGAGCAGTACTTC. Amino acid sequence: CASSQNLGTSGRPSYEQYF.